This T cell receptor beta chain was sequenced in a study of prognosis after radiotherapy for stage I lung cancer. About the research overall: About a dozen patients' tumors were adenocarcinoma, and six to eight patients' tumors were squamous cell carcinoma.

This clonotype has just a few counts. The antigen is not known. Each of two time points yielded about 6 milliliters of peripheral venous blood. Template was genomic DNA; TCR beta CDR3 amplified in two multiplex PCR rounds. Round-one PCR had primers specific to each TRBV and TRBJ gene. Second-round PCR employed universal primers. TCRdb itself ran the multiplex PCR reads through MiXCR, one entry per CDR3 protein. The profile shows 30,000 to 35,000 distinct CDR3 sequences, about half of them singletons. The CDR3 sequence is 14 residues long. V was pared by 5 bases and J by 2 bases, with 13 bases between. Germline V gene data show CDR1 as SEHNR and CDR2 as FQNEAQ (reference sequence). General study findings and limits: After stereotactic body radiation therapy, patients with later distant metastases showed lower Shannon entropy.

The clonotype comes from a donor aged 50 or older with non-small cell lung cancer. The rearrangement links TRBV7-9 to TRBJ2-7; D may match TRBD1 or TRBD2 (6 bases each). The sequenced sample was PBMCs, obtained before or after stereotactic body radiation therapy (not recorded which). As DNA, the CDR3 is TGTGCCAGCAGCCCTCCGGGGGCCGCCTACGAGCAGTACTTC. Encoded protein: CASSPPGAAYEQYF.